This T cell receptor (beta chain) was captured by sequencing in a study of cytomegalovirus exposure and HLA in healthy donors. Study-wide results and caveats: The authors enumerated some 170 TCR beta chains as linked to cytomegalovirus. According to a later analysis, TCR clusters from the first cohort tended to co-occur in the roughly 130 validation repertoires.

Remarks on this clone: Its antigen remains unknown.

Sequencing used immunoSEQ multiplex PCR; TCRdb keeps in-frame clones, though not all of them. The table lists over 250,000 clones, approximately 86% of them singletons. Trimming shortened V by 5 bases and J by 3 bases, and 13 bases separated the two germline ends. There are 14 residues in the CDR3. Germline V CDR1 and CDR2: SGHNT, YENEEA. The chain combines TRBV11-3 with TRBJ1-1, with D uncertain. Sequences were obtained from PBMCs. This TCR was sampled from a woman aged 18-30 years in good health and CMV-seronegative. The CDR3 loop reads CASSPEAADTEAFF. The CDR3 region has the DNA TGTGCCAGCAGCCCAGAGGCAGCCGACACTGAAGCTTTCTTT.